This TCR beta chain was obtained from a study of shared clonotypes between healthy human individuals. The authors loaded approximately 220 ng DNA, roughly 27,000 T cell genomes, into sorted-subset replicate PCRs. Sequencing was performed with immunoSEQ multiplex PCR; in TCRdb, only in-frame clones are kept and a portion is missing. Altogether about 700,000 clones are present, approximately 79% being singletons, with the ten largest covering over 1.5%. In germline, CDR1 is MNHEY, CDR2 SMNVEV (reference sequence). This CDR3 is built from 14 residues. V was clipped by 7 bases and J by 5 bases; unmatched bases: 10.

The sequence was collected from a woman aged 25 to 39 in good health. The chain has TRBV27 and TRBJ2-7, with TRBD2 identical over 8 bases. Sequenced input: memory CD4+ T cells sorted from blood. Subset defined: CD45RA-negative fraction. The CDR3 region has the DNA TGTGCCAGCAACTCGGGACTAGGGTTCCACGAGCAGTACTTC. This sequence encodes CASNSGLGFHEQYF.